These T cell receptor beta chains were read from a single sample in a study of cytomegalovirus exposure and HLA in healthy donors. The assay was immunoSEQ multiplex PCR, and TCRdb's table has in-frame clones only and misses some. The sample has 150,000 to 200,000 clones; around three quarters are singletons. The sequencing input was PBMCs. Receptors were obtained from a man in his forties in good health and CMV-seropositive. The CDR3 runs from the conserved cysteine through the conserved F or W. D genes are given only for firm matches. Only part of the rows carry a size: once, few, many, or a class if the clone is expanded.

D gene: .
clone size: .
V gene: TRBV19
J gene: TRBJ1-1
CDR3 DNA: TGTGCCAGTAGTTTTCCCGCGGGAACTGAAGCTTTCTTT
CDR3 protein: CASSFPAGTEAFF

D gene: TRBD1
clone size: .
V gene: TRBV29-1
J gene: TRBJ1-1
CDR3 DNA: TGCAGCGGGGGACCTGGACAGGGATCTTCTCCTGAAGCTTTCTTT
CDR3 protein: CSGGPGQGSSPEAFF

D gene: TRBD2
clone size: .
V gene: TRBV25-1
J gene: TRBJ2-5
CDR3 DNA: TGTGCCAGCGACCGGGGAGACGGGAGGCAAGAGACCCAGTACTTC
CDR3 protein: CASDRGDGRQETQYF

D gene: .
clone size: .
V gene: TRBV7-9
J gene: TRBJ2-5
CDR3 DNA: TGTGCCAGCAGCTTAGTATTCGGAGACGAAGAGACCCAGTACTTC
CDR3 protein: CASSLVFGDEETQYF

D gene: .
clone size: .
V gene: TRBV6-5
J gene: TRBJ2-5
CDR3 DNA: TGTGCCAGCAGTTACCTCGAGACCCAGTACTTC
CDR3 protein: CASSYLETQYF

D gene: .
clone size: .
V gene: TRBV4-2
J gene: TRBJ2-2
CDR3 DNA: TGTGCCAGCAGCCAAGAAGTGGGGAGGAACACCGGGGAGCTGTTTTTT
CDR3 protein: CASSQEVGRNTGELFF

D gene: .
clone size: few
V gene: TRBV15
J gene: TRBJ1-3
CDR3 DNA: TGTGCCACCAGCAGAGATAGGGCAATCCGGGGGGGTTTTTTGAACACCATATATTTT
CDR3 protein: CATSRDRAIRGGFLNTIYF

D gene: TRBD2
clone size: .
V gene: TRBV7-9
J gene: TRBJ2-1
CDR3 DNA: TGTGCCAGCAGCCCCCCGGGGGCGGGGGGGCTGGGTGAGCAGTTCTTC
CDR3 protein: CASSPPGAGGLGEQFF

D gene: TRBD2
clone size: .
V gene: TRBV9
J gene: TRBJ2-1
CDR3 DNA: TGTGCCAGCAGCCCCGACGGCGGGGGGACCTACAATGAGCAGTTCTTC
CDR3 protein: CASSPDGGGTYNEQFF

D gene: .
clone size: .
V gene: TRBV7-9
J gene: TRBJ1-1
CDR3 DNA: TGTGCCAGCAGCTTTGGGGGCCTCACTGAAGCTTTCTTT
CDR3 protein: CASSFGGLTEAFF

D gene: TRBD1
clone size: .
V gene: TRBV5-1
J gene: TRBJ2-3
CDR3 DNA: TGCGCCAGCAGAGGACAGGGGAGAGATACGCAGTATTTT
CDR3 protein: CASRGQGRDTQYF

D gene: TRBD1
clone size: .
V gene: TRBV5-6
J gene: TRBJ1-2
CDR3 DNA: TGTGCCAGCAGCTATGGACAGGGGCCTCCGTCCTACTATGGCTACACCTTC
CDR3 protein: CASSYGQGPPSYYGYTF

D gene: .
clone size: .
V gene: TRBV15
J gene: TRBJ1-6
CDR3 DNA: TGTGCCACCAGCAGAGACAGGGGTAGAAATTCACCCCTCCACTTT
CDR3 protein: CATSRDRGRNSPLHF

D gene: TRBD1
clone size: .
V gene: TRBV18
J gene: TRBJ1-4
CDR3 DNA: TGTGCCAGCTCACTGCCCCAGGGGGCTACCAATGAAAAACTGTTTTTT
CDR3 protein: CASSLPQGATNEKLFF

D gene: TRBD2
clone size: .
V gene: TRBV9
J gene: TRBJ2-3
CDR3 DNA: TGTGCCAGCAGCGTAGTAGCGGGGGAGCCCACAGATACGCAGTATTTT
CDR3 protein: CASSVVAGEPTDTQYF

D gene: TRBD1
clone size: few
V gene: TRBV27
J gene: TRBJ1-2
CDR3 DNA: TGTGCCAGCAGTTCCCAACAGGGGGAGAGCTACACCTTC
CDR3 protein: CASSSQQGESYTF

D gene: .
clone size: .
V gene: TRBV20-1
J gene: TRBJ2-5
CDR3 DNA: TGCAGTGCTACTTCGGAGACCCAGTACTTC
CDR3 protein: CSATSETQYF

D gene: .
clone size: .
V gene: TRBV7-3
J gene: TRBJ2-5
CDR3 DNA: TGTGCCAGCAGCTTAGCCAGGGATGGAGAGACCCAGTACTTC
CDR3 protein: CASSLARDGETQYF

D gene: .
clone size: .
V gene: TRBV7-2
J gene: TRBJ1-2
CDR3 DNA: TGTGCCAGCAGCCCCCCGGGTAACTATGGCTACACCTTC
CDR3 protein: CASSPPGNYGYTF

D gene: .
clone size: .
V gene: TRBV6-1
J gene: TRBJ1-2
CDR3 DNA: TGTGCCAGCAGAAGGGAGGGACCGAGCTATGGCTACACCTTC
CDR3 protein: CASRREGPSYGYTF